What follows are 7 T cell receptor beta chains derived from one specimen sequenced in a study. TCRdb re-derived calls from the 5' RACE reads in MiXCR, one entry per CDR3 protein. The sample lists over 6,500 distinct CDR3 sequences; about 50% were seen once. Sequenced: naive CD4+ T cells sorted from a lymph node. Subset of the sample: naive CD4+ T cells, CD4+CD45RA+CD25-. These receptors all come from a female donor with breast cancer.

Only a few counts were recorded for this clonotype. CDR3 protein: CASRPTLDSYNEQFF. CDR3 DNA: TGTGCCAGCCGCCCCACCCTGGACAGCTACAATGAGCAGTTCTTC. The genes are TRBV6-5 and TRBJ2-1, with D perhaps TRBD1 (6 bases). Between the trimmed V and J ends, which lost 8 bases and 3 bases, there was a span of 17 bases. Germline CDR1 reads MNHEY; CDR2 reads SVGAGI. The CDR3 length is 15 residues.

The chain uses TRBV10-3 and TRBJ2-7, with D possibly being TRBD2 (6 bases). V lost 10 bases to trimming and J lost 2 bases, with 15 bases between them. The germline CDR1 and CDR2 sequences are ENHRY and SYGVKD. The CDR3 consists of 13 residues. The CDR3 nucleotides read TGTGCCACCCGGCGGGACTCACCCTACGAGCAGTACTTC. It specifies CATRRDSPYEQYF.

To note about this clonotype: At one boundary the junction diverges from the germline segment, which might be a read error. V gene TRBV12-3 or TRBV12-4 combines with J gene TRBJ1-1, with D hard to call. The CDR3 loop spans 12 amino acids. The CDR3 DNA reads TGTGCCGGCAGTACAAAGAACACTGAAGCTTTCTTT. Translating gives CAGSTKNTEAFF.

This clonotype was seen a handful of times. V usage is TRBV30 and J usage is TRBJ2-7; D remains ambiguous. CDR3 length: 14 residues. The V gene's germline CDR1 is GTSNPN and CDR2 SVGIG (reference sequence). The germline V and J ends were trimmed by 1 base and 1 base, with 11 bases remaining between them. CDR3 DNA: TGTGCCTGGAGTGGCACCCTTTGGTCCTACGAGCAGTACTTC. Translated, it gives CAWSGTLWSYEQYF.

The CDR3 nucleotides read TGCAGTGCTTCTGTCGGGACAAAACCAAATCAGCCCCAGCATTTT. This codes for CSASVGTKPNQPQHF. This chain joins TRBV20-1 and TRBJ1-5; a weak D match, TRBD1 (6 bases). Trimming removed 5 bases at V and 4 bases at J, with 18 bases between. CDR1 DFQATT and CDR2 SNEGSKA come from the germline V gene (reference sequence). This CDR3 is 15 amino acids long.

V is TRBV30 and J is TRBJ2-7; 10 nucleotides align to TRBD1. CDR1 is GTSNPN, CDR2 SVGIG, per germline (reference sequence). The V gene end was trimmed by 5 bases and the J gene end by 6 bases; junction bases not matched to a gene: 10. The CDR3 consists of 14 residues. The CDR3 sequence is CAWATGTGVAEQYF. In DNA, the CDR3 is TGTGCCTGGGCAACCGGGACAGGGGTAGCCGAGCAGTACTTC.

The chain carries TRBV6-1 and TRBJ1-4, with D unclear. The CDR3 contains 13 residues. The germline CDR1 and CDR2 sequences are MNHNS and SASEGT. Deletions cut 1 base from V and 9 bases from J, with 9 bases between. In nucleotides, the CDR3 is TGTGCCAGCAGTGAAGGGGATCTGAAAAAACTGTTTTTT. This sequence encodes CASSEGDLKKLFF.